The entry below describes one TCR beta chain. Germline V gene data show CDR1 as MDHEN and CDR2 as SYDVKM. V lost 2 bases and J lost 2, with 7 bases in between. CDR3 length equals 14 residues. This specimen belongs to a study of blood T cell repertoires in COVID-19. Whole-study context: Samples came from the United States, Italy and Spain, spanning acute and convalescent COVID-19. T cells, B-cell-depleted T cells, or PBMCs provided the cDNA or gDNA that served as material.

In the original analysis: Reference gene primer amplification gave nucleated cell count estimates. Sequencing used immunoSEQ multiplex PCR; TCRdb keeps in-frame clones, though not all of them. V, J and clone size are taken as reported in that table, and D and trimming were inferred from the DNA itself. The sample comprises roughly 65,000 clones, roughly 77% of which are singletons, and 15% to 19% rests with the top ten. The chain uses TRBV28 and TRBJ2-1, with D possibly TRBD1 on 6 matching bases. The sample taken for sequencing was peripheral blood. This sequence was found in an elderly man with acute or convalescent COVID-19. The CDR3 DNA reads as TGTGCCAGCAGTTTAAAGGGGGCCTACAATGAGCAGTTCTTC. It yields the protein CASSLKGAYNEQFF.